A single sample is the source of the 28 T cell receptor beta chains below, sequenced in a study of regulatory T cells in long-lasting Graves disease. Researchers made TCR beta libraries by using iRepertoire HTBI primers and running Arm-PCR on CDR3 regions. MiXCR was run by TCRdb on the multiplex PCR reads, yielding one entry per CDR3 protein. The sample shows over 400,000 distinct CDR3 sequences, around 13% of them seen only once. Described time point: newly diagnosed GD, antithyroid drugs for less than 3 months. RNA extracted from PBMCs served as the sequencing template. The sample was also linked to a second study, of T cells in Graves' hyperthyroidism and ophthalmopathy.

Specimen: peripheral blood mononuclear cells (PBMCs), collected at new diagnosis, from a patient treated with antithyroid drugs. These receptor sequences come from a woman aged 50 to 65 with Graves disease.

In this sample, this clonotype turned up many times. The V and J genes are TRBV7-3 and TRBJ2-2; no firm D call. The germline V gene has CDR1 SGHTA and CDR2 FQGTGA. Trimming took 5 bases from V and 2 from J, leaving 15 bases between them. The CDR3 totals 16 residues. CDR3 region: CASSQSGYTNTGELFF. The DNA of the CDR3 is TGTGCCAGCAGCCAAAGTGGGTACACCAACACCGGGGAGCTGTTTTTT. The full variable domain, with the rest looked up from reference TRBV7-3 and TRBJ2-2, is GAGVSQTPSNKVTEKGKYVELRCDPISGHTALYWYRQSLGQGPEFLIYFQGTGAADDSGLPNDRFFAVRPEGSVSTLKIQRTERGDSAVYLCASSQSGYTNTGELFFGEGSRLTVL.

This clonotype was counted only a few times. The chain links TRBV18 to TRBJ2-1; TRBD2 aligns across 8 bases. Germline CDR1 is KGHSH and CDR2 is LQKENI. The length of the CDR3 is 15 residues. J gave up 7 bases and V 1 base, and 6 bases lay outside the gene matches. This chain's CDR3 is CASSPLSGSGNEQFF. The DNA for the CDR3 is TGTGCCAGCTCACCACTGAGCGGGAGTGGGAATGAGCAGTTCTTC.

The chain is built from TRBV12-3 or TRBV12-4 and TRBJ1-3, with 10 nucleotides matching TRBD1. The CDR3 is made up of 15 amino acids. Unmatched junction bases numbered 4, after V lost 6 bases and J lost 2 bases. CDR3 loop: CASRGTGAPGNTIYF. The CDR3 DNA is TGTGCCAGCAGGGGGACAGGGGCTCCTGGAAACACCATATATTTT.

This clonotype came up many times. The V and J genes are TRBV18 and TRBJ2-1, with D uncertain. The end of the DNA is better explained by TRBJ2-5, so the J call may be wrong. CDR3 size: 13 residues. Germline V gene lookup returns CDR1 KGHSH and CDR2 LQKENI. In nucleotides, the CDR3 is TGTGCCAGCTCACCACCGGCTCGGGAGACCCAGTACTTC. This codes for CASSPPARETQYF.

This clonotype was observed a few times. This chain connects TRBV6-2 or TRBV6-3 to TRBJ2-1; D is undetermined. Germline V CDR1 and CDR2: MNHEY, SVGEGT. The germline V and J ends were trimmed by 4 bases and 0 bases, with 16 bases remaining between them. The CDR3 spans 17 residues. CDR3 residues: CASSSTVLRSSYNEQFF. CDR3 DNA sequence: TGTGCCAGCAGTTCCACAGTGTTGCGAAGCTCCTACAATGAGCAGTTCTTC.

The table lists this clonotype with many counts. The chain is built from TRBV10-3 and TRBJ2-3; 9 bases line up with TRBD2. V gave up 6 bases and J gave up 6 bases; unmatched junction bases: 7. This CDR3 is 14 amino acids long. Germline CDR1 ENHRY, CDR2 SYGVKD. The DNA for the CDR3 is TGTGCCATCAGAGCGGGAGGCGAAGCGGATACGCAGTATTTT. It yields the protein CAIRAGGEADTQYF.

The chain has TRBV5-4 and TRBJ2-2; D possibly corresponds to TRBD1 (5 bases). V was shortened by 0 bases and J by 7 bases, with 13 bases between the two germline ends. This CDR3 has 15 amino acids. Germline V gives CDR1 SGHNT, CDR2 YYREEE (reference sequence). The CDR3 loop is CASSLAGIGVGELFF. CDR3 in DNA: TGTGCCAGCAGCTTGGCCGGCATAGGGGTCGGGGAGCTGTTTTTT.

In its sample, this clonotype was seen a few times. The V gene is TRBV3-1, the J gene TRBJ2-2; maybe TRBD2 (5 bases). Germline assignment: CDR1 LGHDT and CDR2 YNNKEL (reference sequence). The germline V and J ends were trimmed by 6 bases and 6 bases, with 11 bases remaining between them. This CDR3 contains 13 residues. The CDR3 sequence is CASRLEGSGELFF. The CDR3 region has the DNA TGTGCCAGCAGACTAGAGGGTTCCGGGGAGCTGTTTTTT.

The genes are TRBV5-1 and TRBJ2-5; TRBD2 aligns across 12 bases. V lost 4 bases to trimming and J lost 3 bases; unmatched junction nucleotides: 13. Germline CDR1 and CDR2: SGHRS and YFSETQ. The length of the CDR3 is 18 residues. The CDR3 protein is CASSVTTSGRSLKETQYF. In nucleotides, the CDR3 is TGCGCCAGCAGCGTGACTACTAGCGGGAGGTCGTTGAAAGAGACCCAGTACTTC.

This clonotype was detected ten times or more. The chain joins TRBV28 to TRBJ2-7; TRBD1 matches at 8 bases. CDR1 MDHEN and CDR2 SYDVKM come from the germline V gene. With 2 bases clipped from V and 3 bases from J, the junction kept 6 bases outside the gene matches. The CDR3 consists of 15 residues. CDR3 sequence: CASSLAAQGDYEQYF. CDR3 in DNA: TGTGCCAGCAGTTTAGCCGCACAGGGGGACTACGAGCAGTACTTC.

In its sample, this clonotype was seen a few times. The chain carries TRBV9 and TRBJ2-3, with 12 bases matching TRBD2. CDR1 and CDR2 (germline): SGDLS, YYNGEE. V lost 3 bases and J lost 7; bases outside the gene matches: 6. The CDR3 runs 15 residues. CDR3 loop: CASSAPGLAGNTQYF. As DNA, the CDR3 is TGTGCCAGCAGCGCACCCGGACTAGCGGGGAATACGCAGTATTTT.

This clonotype was observed a handful of times. The CDR3 region is CASSLARRHPSSYNEQFF. CDR3 DNA: TGTGCCAGCAGCTTAGCTCGCCGACACCCTAGCTCCTACAATGAGCAGTTCTTC. The chain is built from TRBV7-6 and TRBJ2-1; D gene ambiguous. The CDR3 loop spans 18 amino acids. Trimming pared 0 bases from V and 0 bases from J, leaving 15 bases between. Germline assignment: CDR1 SGHVS and CDR2 FNYEAQ.

This clonotype has a count of ten or more. The V call is TRBV2, the J call TRBJ1-2; D gene unclear. The V end was cut by 7 bases, the J end by 8 bases, with 20 bases between. CDR1 SNHLY and CDR2 FYNNEI come from the germline V gene. The CDR3 has 14 amino acids. The CDR3 is CASTNVLQARGYTF. CDR3 bases: TGTGCCAGCACCAATGTACTCCAAGCCCGCGGCTACACCTTC. Full variable domain (rest looked up from reference TRBV2 and TRBJ1-2): EPEVTQTPSHQVTQMGQEVILRCVPISNHLYFYWYRQILGQKVEFLVSFYNNEISEKSEIFDDQFSVERPDGSNFTLKIRSTKLEDSAMYFCASTNVLQARGYTFGSGTRLTVV.

This chain links TRBV6-2 or TRBV6-3 with TRBJ2-7; D might be TRBD1 (5 bases). The germline CDR1 and CDR2 sequences are MNHEY and SVGEGT. CDR3 length: 14 residues. V was trimmed by 5 bases and J by 2 bases, leaving 13 bases between them. The CDR3 here is CASSINRITYEQYF. The CDR3 region has the DNA TGTGCCAGCAGTATCAACAGGATTACCTACGAGCAGTACTTC.

Many counts were recorded for this clonotype. The V call is TRBV3-1, the J call TRBJ1-1, with TRBD1 matching 8 bases. Losses at the gene ends were 1 base for V and 5 bases for J; bases not matched to a gene: 9. The germline V gene has CDR1 LGHDT and CDR2 YNNKEL (reference sequence). The CDR3 totals 16 residues. Here the CDR3 reads CASSQGPTGGRTEAFF. In DNA, the CDR3 is TGTGCCAGCAGCCAAGGACCCACAGGGGGAAGGACTGAAGCTTTCTTT.

This clonotype was counted at least ten times. The V and J genes are TRBV7-8 and TRBJ2-1; TRBD2 aligns across 14 bases. The germline gives CDR1 SGHVS, CDR2 FQNEAQ. The CDR3 has 16 residues. V shed 5 bases, J shed 9 bases, and the junction held 9 bases outside the gene matches. CDR3 in amino acids: CASSTPGLAGAPEQFF. The DNA of the CDR3 is TGTGCCAGCAGCACGCCGGGACTAGCGGGAGCGCCTGAGCAGTTCTTC.

This clonotype was seen only a few times. The V and J genes are TRBV2 and TRBJ2-3; D is unclear. The CDR3 sequence is 15 residues long. Deletions cut 3 bases from V and 6 bases from J, with 16 bases between. Germline V CDR1 and CDR2: SNHLY, FYNNEI. Here the CDR3 DNA reads TGTGCCAGCAGTGACGACGGACCTTCATTCGATACGCAGTATTTT. This sequence encodes CASSDDGPSFDTQYF.

This chain connects TRBV19 to TRBJ1-5, with TRBD1 identical over 7 bases. J lost 4 bases, V lost 8 bases, and 11 bases had no gene match. CDR1 is LNHDA and CDR2 is SQIVND in the germline V gene (reference sequence). The CDR3 totals 15 residues. This chain's CDR3 is CASLIRDSGNQPQHF. The CDR3 DNA follows: TGTGCCAGTCTGATCCGGGACAGCGGGAATCAGCCCCAGCATTTT. The full variable domain, rest sourced from reference TRBV19 and TRBJ1-5, is DGGITQSPKYLFRKEGQNVTLSCEQNLNHDAMYWYRQDPGQGLRLIYYSQIVNDFQKGDIAEGYSVSREKKESFPLTVTSAQKNPTAFYLCASLIRDSGNQPQHFGDGTRLSIL.

The chain employs TRBV6-1 and TRBJ2-1; the match to TRBD1 covers 8 bases. CDR1 and CDR2 from the germline V gene are MNHNS and SASEGT. V shed 6 bases and J 14 bases; nucleotides not matched to a gene: 12. This CDR3 spans 13 amino acids. The DNA of the CDR3 is TGTGCCAGCAGGACCAGCCGACAGGGGATGGAGTTCTTC. This gives the protein CASRTSRQGMEFF.

V and J are TRBV3-1 and TRBJ1-5; TRBD1 is a possible D gene (5 bases). The CDR3 sequence is 13 residues long. The germline gives CDR1 LGHDT, CDR2 YNNKEL (reference sequence). Trimming cost V 1 base and J 6 bases, with 7 bases left between them. This CDR3 is CASSQAGGQPQHF. CDR3 nucleotides: TGTGCCAGCAGCCAAGCCGGGGGTCAGCCCCAGCATTTT.

A few counts support this clonotype. The chain is built from TRBV18 and TRBJ1-5; 9 bases match TRBD1. The germline gives CDR1 KGHSH, CDR2 LQKENI. The CDR3 consists of 16 residues. The J segment lost 4 bases and the V segment lost 2 bases, leaving 6 bases of the junction unmatched. As DNA, the CDR3 is TGTGCCAGCTCACCATCTGCCGGGACAGGGAATCAGCCCCAGCATTTT. Protein product: CASSPSAGTGNQPQHF.

This clonotype was recorded at least ten times. J is TRBJ2-7 and V is TRBV12-3 or TRBV12-4; D uncertain. Trimming shortened V by 5 bases and J by 3 bases, and 5 bases separated the two germline ends. This CDR3 has 11 amino acids. For the CDR3, the DNA is TGTGCCAGCAGTCAGAACTACGAGCAGTACTTC. Translated, it gives CASSQNYEQYF.

This clonotype was recorded at least ten times. This sequence joins TRBV29-1 and TRBJ2-1; 14 bases match TRBD2. The V gene's germline CDR1 is SQVTM and CDR2 ANQGSEA. J lost 3 bases, V lost 7 bases, and 14 bases had no gene match. The CDR3 totals 18 residues. DNA of the CDR3: TGCAGCGCCGCCGGGACTAGCGGGAGTTCCCAGAACTACAATGAGCAGTTCTTC. Protein sequence: CSAAGTSGSSQNYNEQFF.

The table lists this clonotype with many counts. This chain connects TRBV28 to TRBJ2-7, with 8 bases aligning to TRBD2. Germline-derived CDR1 and CDR2 are MDHEN and SYDVKM. J gave up 5 bases and V 3 bases, and 6 bases lay outside the gene matches. The length of the CDR3 is 14 residues. The CDR3 DNA follows: TGTGCCAGCAGTTTTGAGCGGGAGAAAAACGAGCAGTACTTC. This sequence encodes CASSFEREKNEQYF.

This chain connects TRBV27 to TRBJ2-2; D is perhaps TRBD1 or TRBD2 (5 bases each). Trimming left V 6 bases short and J 4 bases short, with 12 bases between. Germline V gives CDR1 MNHEY, CDR2 SMNVEV (reference sequence). The CDR3 length is 14 residues. In nucleotides, the CDR3 is TGTGCCAGCAGGATGGGGGTGGGCACCGGGGAGCTGTTTTTT. It encodes CASRMGVGTGELFF.

This clonotype was counted ten times or more. The rearrangement uses TRBV3-1 and TRBJ1-2; D call uncertain. This CDR3 region has 13 residues. Per germline, CDR1 LGHDT and CDR2 YNNKEL (reference sequence). The V end lost 0 bases, the J end lost 8 bases, and 10 bases lay between the germline ends. CDR3 loop: CASSQEPAEGYTF. The CDR3, as DNA: TGTGCCAGCAGCCAAGAACCCGCGGAAGGCTACACCTTC. Full variable domain (rest looked up from reference TRBV3-1 and TRBJ1-2): DTAVSQTPKYLVTQMGNDKSIKCEQNLGHDTMYWYKQDSKKFLKIMFSYNNKELIINETVPNRFSPKSPDKAHLNLHINSLELGDSAVYFCASSQEPAEGYTFGSGTRLTVV.

This clonotype came up a few times. The chain couples TRBV29-1 to TRBJ2-7; either TRBD1 or TRBD2 may supply D (5 bases each). CDR3 length: 13 amino acids. Germline assignment: CDR1 SQVTM and CDR2 ANQGSEA. The V end was cut by 5 bases, the J end by 3 bases, with 14 bases between. CDR3 sequence: CSVRKGGGYEQYF. For the CDR3, the DNA is TGCAGCGTTAGAAAAGGTGGGGGCTACGAGCAGTACTTC.

This clonotype was observed many times. This chain uses TRBV28 with TRBJ1-6; no firm D call. Germline values: CDR1 MDHEN, CDR2 SYDVKM. CDR3 length: 16 amino acids. The V and J ends lost 5 bases and 10 bases respectively, with 21 bases between them. DNA of the CDR3: TGTGCCAGCAGTCCCCTAGGTAGCGGAGAGGGCTCACCCCTCCACTTT. This encodes CASSPLGSGEGSPLHF.